One sample yielded the 20 T cell receptor beta chains listed below, sequenced in a study of OX40 agonist ivuxolimab in advanced cancers. This table comes from immunoSEQ multiplex PCR, and its TCRdb copy is limited to in-frame clones, with some not included. The sample shows 30,000 to 40,000 clones, roughly 87% of them seen only once. Sequences were derived from CD4+ or CD8+ T cells sorted from blood, sampled in a trial of the OX40 agonist ivuxolimab. These receptors were taken from an adult with an advanced solid tumor such as melanoma, head and neck, liver or kidney cancer.

The V call is TRBV4-3, the J call TRBJ1-4; TRBD1 might be the D (5 bases). Germline CDR1 LGHNA, CDR2 YSLEER. The CDR3 is 15 residues long. V was clipped by 7 bases and J by 2 bases, with 14 bases between them. CDR3 nucleotides: TGCGCCAGCACCCTAACGACAGCCACTAATGAAAAACTGTTTTTT. As protein: CASTLTTATNEKLFF.

This clone was recorded once. This chain joins TRBV12-5 and TRBJ2-5; 7 bases align to TRBD2. From germline, CDR1 is LGHNT and CDR2 FRNRAP. The V gene end was trimmed by 4 bases and the J gene end by 5 bases; junction bases not matched to a gene: 13. This CDR3 is 16 amino acids long. CDR3 nucleotides: TGTGCTAGTGGTTGGGGAACTAGCGCAGTTCGGGAGACCCAGTACTTC. Amino acids: CASGWGTSAVRETQYF. The full variable domain, rest sourced from reference TRBV12-5 and TRBJ2-5, is DARVTQTPRHKVTEMGQEVTMRCQPILGHNTVFWYRQTMMQGLELLAYFRNRAPLDDSGMPKDRFSAEMPDATLATLKIQPSEPRDSAVYFCASGWGTSAVRETQYFGPGTRLLVL.

This chain joins TRBV5-1 and TRBJ2-5; D gene ambiguous. The CDR3 spans 13 residues. Per the germline V gene, CDR1 is SGHRS and CDR2 is YFSETQ. V shed 4 bases and J shed 0 bases, with 7 bases lying between them. As DNA, the CDR3 is TGCGCCAGCAGCGCCCTGTACCAAGAGACCCAGTACTTC. Translating gives CASSALYQETQYF.

This clone appeared a single time. This chain joins TRBV11-2 and TRBJ2-5; TRBD1 or TRBD2 may be the D gene (5 bases each). CDR1 is SGHAT, CDR2 FQNNGV, per germline. CDR3 length equals 15 residues. V was shortened by 3 bases and J by 5 bases, with 16 bases between the two germline ends. As DNA, the CDR3 is TGTGCCAGCAGCTTTCGAGGGGCCGTTTTTGAGACCCAGTACTTC. Translation gives CASSFRGAVFETQYF.

The rearrangement links TRBV5-1 to TRBJ2-5; 7 bases are shared with TRBD1. CDR3 length: 14 residues. Trimming removed 5 bases from V and 2 bases from J; junction bases left unmatched: 6. Per germline, CDR1 SGHRS and CDR2 YFSETQ. In DNA form, the CDR3 reads TGCGCCAGCAGAGGGACAGAGAAACAAGAGACCCAGTACTTC. Its translation: CASRGTEKQETQYF. Variable domain in full (rest from reference TRBV5-1 and TRBJ2-5): KAGVTQTPRYLIKTRGQQVTLSCSPISGHRSVSWYQQTPGQGLQFLFEYFSETQRNKGNFPGRFSGRQFSNSRSEMNVSTLELGDSALYLCASRGTEKQETQYFGPGTRLLVL.

V usage is TRBV18 and J usage is TRBJ1-4; D unresolved. CDR1 is KGHSH, CDR2 LQKENI, per germline. The V and J ends lost 2 bases and 8 bases respectively, with 12 bases between them. CDR3 length: 14 amino acids. This chain's CDR3 is CASSPFGVGEKLFF. In DNA, the CDR3 is TGTGCCAGCTCACCATTCGGGGTGGGGGAAAAACTGTTTTTT. Together with reference TRBV18 and TRBJ1-4, the CDR3 gives the full variable domain: NAGVMQNPRHLVRRRGQEARLRCSPMKGHSHVYWYRQLPEEGLKFMVYLQKENIIDESGMPKERFSAEFPKEGPSILRIQQVVRGDSAAYFCASSPFGVGEKLFFGSGTQLSVL.

The chain uses TRBV5-1 and TRBJ2-3; perhaps TRBD2 as D (6 bases). Germline V gene lookup returns CDR1 SGHRS and CDR2 YFSETQ. The CDR3 runs 14 residues. The V end was cut by 8 bases, the J end by 0 bases, with 13 bases between. The CDR3: CASKTSPSTDTQYF. In DNA, the CDR3 is TGCGCCAGTAAGACTAGTCCTAGCACAGATACGCAGTATTTT.

The chain carries TRBV4-3 and TRBJ2-6, with D hard to call. V gave up 1 base and J gave up 0 bases, with 7 bases separating them. CDR3 length equals 16 residues. In germline, CDR1 is LGHNA, CDR2 YSLEER. The CDR3 DNA reads TGCGCCAGCAGCCAAGGACCGAGCTCTGGGGCCAACGTCCTGACTTTC. Encoded protein: CASSQGPSSGANVLTF.

This sequence joins TRBV6-6 and TRBJ1-2, with TRBD1 matching over 9 bases. This CDR3 region has 16 residues. Germline CDR1 is MNHNY and CDR2 is SVGAGI (reference sequence). V was clipped by 0 bases and J by 6 bases; unmatched bases: 8. The CDR3 DNA is TGTGCCAGCAGTTACTCGACCGGGACAGGGATGAATGGCTACACCTTC. Its translation: CASSYSTGTGMNGYTF.

The chain joins TRBV19 to TRBJ1-4, with D possibly TRBD1 on 5 matching bases. V dropped 7 bases and J dropped 5 bases, with 17 bases sitting between them. The CDR3 consists of 15 residues. In germline, CDR1 is LNHDA, CDR2 SQIVND (reference sequence). Here the CDR3 DNA reads TGTGCCAGTACCCCCCTTGGGTCAGGGAATGAAAAACTGTTTTTT. Its translation is CASTPLGSGNEKLFF.

There are a few counts of this clone. This chain uses TRBV19 with TRBJ2-3, with 12 bases aligning to TRBD2. In germline, CDR1 is LNHDA, CDR2 SQIVND (reference sequence). This CDR3 spans 15 amino acids. V was clipped by 4 bases and J by 8 bases; unmatched bases: 7. The CDR3 spells CASSNLAGGRGTQYF. In DNA, the CDR3 is TGTGCCAGTAGTAATCTAGCGGGAGGGCGGGGTACGCAGTATTTT.

The DNA for the CDR3 is TGTGCCAGCAGCTCTACTAGCGGGAGCGGCGAGACCCAGTACTTC. Translated, it gives CASSSTSGSGETQYF. The chain employs TRBV7-9 and TRBJ2-5, with 11 positions matching TRBD2. After removal of 4 bases from V and 5 bases from J, the junction contained 6 bases not matched to a gene. The CDR3 sequence is 15 residues long. CDR1 is SEHNR and CDR2 is FQNEAQ in the germline V gene (reference sequence).

This clone was recorded only once. This chain links TRBV11-2 with TRBJ2-7; the D is unclear. This CDR3 is 11 amino acids long. Between the trimmed V and J ends, which lost 0 bases and 7 bases, there was a span of 4 bases. CDR1 and CDR2 from the germline V gene are SGHAT and FQNNGV. DNA of the CDR3: TGTGCCAGCAGCTTAGAGACTGAGCAGTACTTC. The encoded protein is CASSLETEQYF.

The rearrangement joins TRBV5-1 to TRBJ2-7; 13 bases fit TRBD2. Germline lookup yields CDR1 SGHRS and CDR2 YFSETQ. V lost 5 bases and J lost 3; bases outside the gene matches: 5. CDR3 size: 15 residues. CDR3 bases: TGCGCCAGCAGTCGCGGGACTAGCGGGATCTACGAGCAGTACTTC. Protein product: CASSRGTSGIYEQYF.

Only one count was recorded for this clone. Mismatch with germline at one junction end may stem from a read error. V gene TRBV11-2 combines with J gene TRBJ2-1; possible D gene TRBD1, 6 bases. CDR3 size: 13 residues. CDR1 is SGHAT and CDR2 is FQNNGV in the germline V gene. CDR3 bases: TGTGCCAGCAGCGTAGACAGGCCGGGTGAGCAGTTCTTC. Translating gives CASSVDRPGEQFF.

The rearrangement uses TRBV9 and TRBJ1-2; no reliable D call. V gave up 0 bases and J gave up 6 bases, with 15 bases separating them. CDR1 and CDR2 (germline): SGDLS, YYNGEE. There are 15 residues in the CDR3. In DNA, the CDR3 is TGTGCCAGCAGCGTAGGGCTTTGGACTGGGGATGGCTACACCTTC. Amino acids: CASSVGLWTGDGYTF.

This sequence joins TRBV18 and TRBJ2-7, with 9 positions matching TRBD1. The CDR3 sequence is 16 residues long. V shed 5 bases, J shed 0 bases, and the junction held 8 bases outside the gene matches. Looked up from germline, CDR1 is KGHSH and CDR2 is LQKENI. CDR3 DNA sequence: TGTGCCAGCTCAACAGGACAGGGGCCTTTCTCCTACGAGCAGTACTTC. Translating gives CASSTGQGPFSYEQYF.

Remarks on this clone: One end of the junction fails to match germline, which may point to a read error. Other DNA sequences of this sample code for an identical CDR3. CDR3 coding DNA: TGTGCCGGATCCGGGACGGGGATCACCGGAGAGCTGTTTTTT. It encodes CAGSGTGITGELFF. The rearrangement uses TRBV6-1 and TRBJ2-2; D tentatively reads TRBD1 or TRBD2 (5 bases each). The CDR3 totals 14 residues. Germline lookup yields CDR1 MNHNS and CDR2 SASEGT.

The chain employs TRBV6-5 and TRBJ1-1; D is ambiguous. The V gene lost 0 bases and the J gene lost 4 bases, with 12 bases spanning the gap. The CDR3 runs 15 residues. The V gene's germline CDR1 is MNHEY and CDR2 SVGAGI. For the CDR3, the DNA is TGTGCCAGCAGTTACTCTCCAGTCGATCGCACTGAAGCTTTCTTT. Protein: CASSYSPVDRTEAFF.

The chain combines TRBV30 with TRBJ1-2; D gene unclear. The germline V gene encodes CDR1 GTSNPN and CDR2 SVGIG (reference sequence). The CDR3 contains 13 residues. Trimming took 2 bases from V and 7 from J, leaving 14 bases between them. The CDR3 loop is CAWSTGGYRGYTF. CDR3 DNA sequence: TGTGCCTGGAGTACGGGTGGCTATCGTGGCTACACCTTC.